The 16 T cell receptor beta chains in this list originate from one sample, sequenced in a study of shared clonotypes between healthy human individuals. Profiling relied on immunoSEQ multiplex PCR, and the TCRdb table lists in-frame clones only, not all of them. The sample consists of roughly 1,600,000 clones, 98% to 99% of them appearing once. The sample consisted of naive CD4+ T cells sorted from blood. Subset described: CD45RA+ positively selected. Receptors were obtained from a man under 40 in good health.

CDR3 nucleotide sequence: TGTGCCAGCAACGGCCACCTTGGGGGGCTAACCATAGATACGCAGTATTTT. Translated: CASNGHLGGLTIDTQYF. The genes are TRBV27 and TRBJ2-3; D possibly matches TRBD1 or TRBD2 (6 bases each). Per germline, CDR1 MNHEY and CDR2 SMNVEV (reference sequence). The germline V and J ends were trimmed by 7 bases and 5 bases, with 25 bases remaining between them. The CDR3 length is 17 residues.

This rearrangement joins TRBV5-6 to TRBJ2-1; the D gene is possibly TRBD2 (5 bases). Looked up from germline, CDR1 is SGHDT and CDR2 is YYEEEE. The V gene lost 0 bases and the J gene lost 10 bases, with 11 bases spanning the gap. The CDR3 sequence is 13 residues long. The CDR3 sequence is CASSLVSGKEQFF. CDR3 DNA: TGTGCCAGCAGCTTGGTCTCGGGGAAAGAGCAGTTCTTC.

As regards this clone: The DNA is left out, because the CDR3 cannot be placed on it with certainty; the CDR3 is given as TCRdb lists it. Other DNA sequences of this sample code for an identical CDR3. The V and J genes are TRBV28 and TRBJ1-1. CDR1 MDHEN and CDR2 SYDVKM come from the germline V gene. The CDR3 length equals 14 residues, ends included. CDR3 in amino acids: CASSFRGRNTEAFF.

This clone was counted a single time. V usage is TRBV7-6 and J usage is TRBJ1-1, with 9 nucleotides matching TRBD1. This CDR3 region has 17 residues. Germline loops: CDR1 SGHVS, CDR2 FNYEAQ. With 5 bases clipped from V and 1 base from J, the junction kept 11 bases outside the gene matches. Written as DNA, the CDR3 is TGTGCCAGCAGCAGACGGACAGGGGAGAGAGGGAACACTGAAGCTTTCTTT. Its protein product is CASSRRTGERGNTEAFF.

This clone was counted once. This rearrangement joins TRBV5-6 to TRBJ2-3; D not resolved. Per germline, CDR1 SGHDT and CDR2 YYEEEE. The CDR3 contains 13 residues. The germline V and J ends were trimmed by 5 bases and 6 bases, with 13 bases remaining between them. In DNA form, the CDR3 reads TGTGCCAGCAGTTCTCGGCCGTCGGATACGCAGTATTTT. This translates into CASSSRPSDTQYF. Full variable domain (outside the CDR3, taken from reference TRBV5-6 and TRBJ2-3): DAGVTQSPTHLIKTRGQQVTLRCSPKSGHDTVSWYQQALGQGPQFIFQYYEEEERQRGNFPDRFSGHQFPNYSSELNVNALLLGDSALYLCASSSRPSDTQYFGPGTRLTVL.

The chain has TRBV19 and TRBJ1-5; D unresolved. The germline V gene has CDR1 LNHDA and CDR2 SQIVND (reference sequence). The ends were cut back, 5 bases at V and 3 bases at J, with 14 bases in the middle. The CDR3 has 15 amino acids. The CDR3 reads CASSLGSGDNQPQHF. CDR3 bases: TGTGCCAGTAGTTTGGGGTCAGGTGACAATCAGCCCCAGCATTTT.

This chain uses TRBV28 with TRBJ2-1; tentatively, D is TRBD1 or TRBD2 (7 bases each). Per the germline V gene, CDR1 is MDHEN and CDR2 is SYDVKM. The CDR3 consists of 16 residues. The V gene lost 7 bases and the J gene lost 4 bases, with 20 bases spanning the gap. CDR3 sequence: CASKRSGTAKYNEQFF. CDR3 nucleotide sequence: TGTGCCAGCAAACGGAGCGGGACAGCTAAATACAATGAGCAGTTCTTC.

J is TRBJ2-3 and V is TRBV9; D gene ambiguous. Trimming removed 0 bases from V and 6 bases from J, with 11 bases in between. This CDR3 is built from 14 residues. Germline assignment: CDR1 SGDLS and CDR2 YYNGEE. CDR3 coding DNA: TGTGCCAGCAGCGTAGGCCCCCCTCCGGATACGCAGTATTTT. Translating it yields CASSVGPPPDTQYF.

The V call is TRBV2, the J call TRBJ2-1, with TRBD2 matching over 9 bases. The CDR3 runs 15 residues. Trimming cost V 6 bases and J 8 bases; bases outside gene matches: 11. From germline, CDR1 is SNHLY and CDR2 FYNNEI. The CDR3 sequence: CASRIRAGGGDEQFF. The CDR3 DNA reads as TGTGCCAGCAGGATTAGAGCGGGAGGCGGGGATGAGCAGTTCTTC.

V is TRBV28 and J is TRBJ2-7, with a weak D call TRBD1 (7 bases). Germline CDR1 and CDR2: MDHEN and SYDVKM. Trimming removed 3 bases from V and 2 bases from J, with 23 bases in between. This CDR3 comprises 18 residues. The CDR3 region is CASSFPPLRGRDTYEQYF. The CDR3 DNA reads TGTGCCAGCAGTTTCCCCCCCCTGAGGGGGCGGGATACCTACGAGCAGTACTTC.

CDR3 sequence (DNA): TGTGCCAGCAGCCCAACGGACTCCCATACGCAGTATTTT. Translation gives CASSPTDSHTQYF. The chain carries TRBV9 and TRBJ2-3; perhaps TRBD2 as D (5 bases). Trimming cost V 4 bases and J 7 bases, with 13 bases left between them. The CDR3 is 13 residues long. The germline V gene has CDR1 SGDLS and CDR2 YYNGEE.

The rearrangement uses TRBV18 and TRBJ1-1; D is perhaps TRBD1 (5 bases). From germline, CDR1 is KGHSH and CDR2 LQKENI. CDR3 length: 15 residues. With 4 bases removed from V and 3 bases from J, the gap between germline ends came to 15 bases. Here the CDR3 reads CASSLPPTGHTEAFF. DNA for the CDR3: TGTGCCAGCTCACTACCTCCTACAGGACACACTGAAGCTTTCTTT.

The chain recombines TRBV7-9 with TRBJ2-7, with 7 bases that match TRBD1. The CDR3 consists of 12 residues. J lost 5 bases, V lost 3 bases, and 1 base had no gene match. Looked up from germline, CDR1 is SEHNR and CDR2 is FQNEAQ (reference sequence). The CDR3 loop is CASSLDRHEQYF. CDR3 DNA sequence: TGTGCCAGCAGCTTGGACAGGCACGAGCAGTACTTC.

The rearrangement uses TRBV5-6 and TRBJ2-5, with 7 nucleotides matching TRBD1. V lost 4 bases and J lost 5; bases outside the gene matches: 8. Per the germline V gene, CDR1 is SGHDT and CDR2 is YYEEEE. CDR3 size: 14 residues. The CDR3 sequence is CASSIPTGPETQYF. CDR3 bases: TGTGCCAGCAGCATACCGACAGGGCCGGAGACCCAGTACTTC.

This clone occurred once. The chain links TRBV18 to TRBJ1-1, with D unclear. Trimming removed 5 bases from V and 3 bases from J, with 13 bases in between. The CDR3 totals 14 residues. CDR1 and CDR2 (germline): KGHSH, LQKENI. DNA for the CDR3: TGTGCCAGCTCAGCATGGACTGTCGACACTGAAGCTTTCTTT. Translating it yields CASSAWTVDTEAFF.

The chain combines TRBV7-9 with TRBJ2-1; no reliable D call. The CDR3 is 14 amino acids. Between the trimmed V and J ends, which lost 2 bases and 8 bases, there was a span of 13 bases. Germline CDR1 is SEHNR and CDR2 is FQNEAQ (reference sequence). DNA for the CDR3: TGTGCCAGCAGCTTAATGAGTCCAGATGATGAGCAGTTCTTC. Translating gives CASSLMSPDDEQFF.